One sample yielded the 18 T cell receptor beta chains listed below, sequenced in a study of OX40 agonist ivuxolimab in advanced cancers. Profiling relied on immunoSEQ multiplex PCR, and the TCRdb table lists in-frame clones only, not all of them. The sample contains tens of thousands of clones, about nine tenths of which appear only once. Sequencing used CD4+ or CD8+ T cells sorted from blood, obtained in a trial of the OX40 agonist ivuxolimab. These receptor sequences come from an adult with an advanced solid tumor such as melanoma, head and neck, liver or kidney cancer.

In DNA form, the CDR3 reads TGTGCCAGCAGCCCGCATTGGGGGGGGTACACTGAAGCTTTCTTT. The encoded protein is CASSPHWGGYTEAFF. The V and J genes are TRBV7-9 and TRBJ1-1; possible D gene TRBD1, 5 bases. This CDR3 is built from 15 residues. V was pared by 5 bases and J by 3 bases, with 16 bases between. Germline CDR1 SEHNR, CDR2 FQNEAQ (reference sequence).

The chain couples TRBV7-9 to TRBJ1-2; 7 bases fit TRBD1. Germline loops: CDR1 SEHNR, CDR2 FQNEAQ (reference sequence). The CDR3 is made up of 16 amino acids. Unmatched junction bases numbered 12, after V lost 5 bases and J lost 3 bases. The CDR3 DNA reads TGTGCCAGCAGCGTCCCAAAAAGGGGGCTAGACTATGGCTACACCTTC. The encoded protein is CASSVPKRGLDYGYTF.

The gene calls are TRBV27 and TRBJ2-5; 8 bases match TRBD2. There are 16 residues in the CDR3. The germline CDR1 and CDR2 sequences are MNHEY and SMNVEV (reference sequence). V lost 1 base to trimming and J lost 4 bases; unmatched junction nucleotides: 8. This chain's CDR3 is CASSLLGSGAGETQYF. The CDR3 DNA reads as TGTGCCAGCAGTTTATTGGGTAGCGGGGCTGGAGAGACCCAGTACTTC.

J is TRBJ2-5 and V is TRBV4-3, with TRBD1 identical over 7 bases. The CDR3 has 18 amino acids. With V trimmed by 0 bases and J by 2 bases, 12 bases remained unmatched. The germline gives CDR1 LGHNA, CDR2 YSLEER. The CDR3: CASSQDLASTGSQETQYF. The CDR3 nucleotides are TGCGCCAGCAGCCAAGACCTAGCCTCGACAGGGTCACAAGAGACCCAGTACTTC.

This chain joins TRBV7-6 and TRBJ2-1, with D possibly matching TRBD1 (6 bases). Per the germline V gene, CDR1 is SGHVS and CDR2 is FNYEAQ. This CDR3 is 20 amino acids long. V lost 5 bases to trimming and J lost 0 bases, with 26 bases between them. The CDR3 sequence: CASSLWAGVMPSSSYNEQFF. The CDR3 bases are TGTGCCAGCAGCCTTTGGGCAGGGGTGATGCCGTCGAGCTCCTACAATGAGCAGTTCTTC.

The V call is TRBV5-4, the J call TRBJ2-2, with 9 bases identical to TRBD1. The J segment lost 3 bases and the V segment lost 4 bases, leaving 4 bases of the junction unmatched. The germline gives CDR1 SGHNT, CDR2 YYREEE (reference sequence). This CDR3 comprises 15 residues. The CDR3 region is CASSGRDRDTGELFF. The CDR3 region has the DNA TGTGCCAGCAGCGGCCGGGACAGGGACACCGGGGAGCTGTTTTTT.

This chain uses TRBV2 with TRBJ1-2; D is perhaps TRBD1 (5 bases). Germline-derived CDR1 and CDR2 are SNHLY and FYNNEI. The CDR3 length is 13 residues. Deletions cut 8 bases from V and 8 bases from J, with 18 bases between. CDR3 sequence: CASELAAGGGYTF. CDR3 DNA sequence: TGTGCCAGCGAACTGGCTGCTGGGGGGGGCTACACCTTC.

The chain combines TRBV30 with TRBJ1-1, with a weak D call TRBD1 (5 bases). The CDR3 is 17 amino acids. Germline values: CDR1 GTSNPN, CDR2 SVGIG (reference sequence). V dropped 5 bases and J dropped 3 bases, with 25 bases sitting between them. CDR3 sequence reads: CAWSAGQTAVWDTEAFF. For the CDR3, the DNA is TGTGCCTGGTCGGCTGGACAAACTGCCGTATGGGACACTGAAGCTTTCTTT. The full variable domain, its missing parts supplied by reference TRBV30 and TRBJ1-1, is SQTIHQWPATLVQPVGSPLSLECTVEGTSNPNLYWYRQAAGRGLQLLFYSVGIGQISSEVPQNLSASRPQDRQFILSSKKLLLSDSGFYLCAWSAGQTAVWDTEAFFGQGTRLTVV.

The chain is built from TRBV6-5 and TRBJ2-1; TRBD1 matches 8 bases. This CDR3 contains 15 residues. V lost 0 bases and J lost 10; bases outside the gene matches: 8. In germline, CDR1 is MNHEY, CDR2 SVGAGI. Written as DNA, the CDR3 is TGTGCCAGCAGTTACTCGAAGACAGGGGTCAGGGAGCAGTTCTTC. Translating it yields CASSYSKTGVREQFF.

J is TRBJ2-7 and V is TRBV19; a weak D match, TRBD2 (7 bases). The germline V and J ends were trimmed by 5 bases and 3 bases, with 17 bases remaining between them. CDR1 LNHDA and CDR2 SQIVND come from the germline V gene (reference sequence). This CDR3 has 15 amino acids. The CDR3 DNA is TGTGCCAGTAGTTTCTCGGCGGGGGCGGGCTACGAGCAGTACTTC. This translates into CASSFSAGAGYEQYF.

This clone is a singleton in its sample. The chain combines TRBV19 with TRBJ2-7; 11 nucleotides agree with TRBD1. The V segment lost 7 bases and the J segment 6 bases; nucleotides outside the gene matches: 17. The CDR3 runs 17 residues. Germline V gene lookup returns CDR1 LNHDA and CDR2 SQIVND (reference sequence). The CDR3 reads CASMSIRAGQGAGEQYF. In DNA form, the CDR3 reads TGTGCCAGTATGTCCATCCGAGCCGGACAGGGGGCAGGCGAGCAGTACTTC. The full variable domain, with the rest looked up from reference TRBV19 and TRBJ2-7, is DGGITQSPKYLFRKEGQNVTLSCEQNLNHDAMYWYRQDPGQGLRLIYYSQIVNDFQKGDIAEGYSVSREKKESFPLTVTSAQKNPTAFYLCASMSIRAGQGAGEQYFGPGTRLTVT.

This chain joins TRBV21-1 and TRBJ2-5. TRBV21-1 is a pseudogene locus. The CDR3 extends over 14 amino acids. The CDR3 coding sequence is TGTGCCAGCAGCAAAGCGCAACCTTGGGAGACCCAGTACTTC. The encoded protein is CASSKAQPWETQYF.

This clone has more than one count but fewer than ten. The chain employs TRBV4-1 and TRBJ2-3; TRBD2 matches 8 bases. The CDR3 is made up of 18 amino acids. Per germline, CDR1 MGHRA and CDR2 YSYEKL. After removal of 5 bases from V and 1 base from J, the junction contained 14 bases not matched to a gene. CDR3 residues: CASSTPPGGLPGTDTQYF. In nucleotides, the CDR3 is TGCGCCAGCAGCACCCCTCCGGGGGGGCTTCCGGGCACAGATACGCAGTATTTT.

The V gene is TRBV5-4, the J gene TRBJ1-2; D is uncertain. Germline assignment: CDR1 SGHNT and CDR2 YYREEE (reference sequence). V was clipped by 0 bases and J by 4 bases, with 13 bases between them. This CDR3 has 15 residues. The CDR3, as DNA: TGTGCCAGCAGCTTGGCCGGGAACTTCTTCTATGGCTACACCTTC. Amino acids: CASSLAGNFFYGYTF.

This clone appeared once. The J gene is TRBJ2-3, the V gene TRBV27; 11 nucleotides align to TRBD2. Germline CDR1 reads MNHEY; CDR2 reads SMNVEV (reference sequence). With 3 bases clipped from V and 5 bases from J, the junction kept 7 bases outside the gene matches. The CDR3 totals 16 residues. CDR3 region: CASSFLGLADEDTQYF. The CDR3 bases are TGTGCCAGCAGTTTCCTGGGACTAGCGGACGAAGATACGCAGTATTTT.

The chain links TRBV5-5 to TRBJ1-1; the D is unclear. The V end was cut by 4 bases, the J end by 3 bases, with 19 bases between. This CDR3 has 16 amino acids. The germline CDR1 and CDR2 sequences are SGHKS and YYEKEE (reference sequence). CDR3 region: CASSTAALNPDTEAFF. The CDR3 DNA reads as TGTGCCAGCAGCACCGCCGCGCTCAATCCCGACACTGAAGCTTTCTTT.

Only a few counts were recorded for this clone. The chain uses TRBV4-1 and TRBJ1-6, with D possibly matching TRBD1 (6 bases). V gave up 1 base and J gave up 7 bases, with 14 bases separating them. Germline CDR1 reads MGHRA; CDR2 reads YSYEKL. CDR3 length equals 16 residues. CDR3 DNA: TGCGCCAGCAGCCAAGTGGCGGGGGCCGGGAATTCACCCCTCCACTTT. Translating gives CASSQVAGAGNSPLHF.

The rearrangement joins TRBV27 to TRBJ2-1; 11 nucleotides match TRBD2. CDR3 size: 16 residues. Trimming cost V 2 bases and J 2 bases; bases outside gene matches: 2. The V gene's germline CDR1 is MNHEY and CDR2 SMNVEV (reference sequence). This chain's CDR3 is CASSLLAGGPYNEQFF. The CDR3, as DNA: TGTGCCAGCAGTTTACTAGCGGGGGGTCCCTACAATGAGCAGTTCTTC.